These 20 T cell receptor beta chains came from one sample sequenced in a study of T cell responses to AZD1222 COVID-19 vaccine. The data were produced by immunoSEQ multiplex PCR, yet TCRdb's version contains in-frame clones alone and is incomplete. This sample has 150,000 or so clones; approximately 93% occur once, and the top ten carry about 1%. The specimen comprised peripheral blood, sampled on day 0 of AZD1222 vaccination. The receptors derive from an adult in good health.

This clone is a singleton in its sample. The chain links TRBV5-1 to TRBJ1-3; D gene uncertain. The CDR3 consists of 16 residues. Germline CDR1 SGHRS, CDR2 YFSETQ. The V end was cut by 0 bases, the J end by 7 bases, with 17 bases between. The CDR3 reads CASSLAGGIGSNTIYF. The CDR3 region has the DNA TGCGCCAGCAGCTTGGCCGGAGGGATCGGTAGTAACACCATATATTTT. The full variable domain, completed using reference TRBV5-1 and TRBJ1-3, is KAGVTQTPRYLIKTRGQQVTLSCSPISGHRSVSWYQQTPGQGLQFLFEYFSETQRNKGNFPGRFSGRQFSNSRSEMNVSTLELGDSALYLCASSLAGGIGSNTIYFGEGSWLTVV.

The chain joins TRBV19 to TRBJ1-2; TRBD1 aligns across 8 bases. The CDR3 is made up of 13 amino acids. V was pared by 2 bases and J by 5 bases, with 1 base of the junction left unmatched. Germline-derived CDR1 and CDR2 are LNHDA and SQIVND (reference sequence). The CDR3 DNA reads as TGTGCCAGTAGTATACGGACAGGGTATGGCTACACCTTC. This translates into CASSIRTGYGYTF.

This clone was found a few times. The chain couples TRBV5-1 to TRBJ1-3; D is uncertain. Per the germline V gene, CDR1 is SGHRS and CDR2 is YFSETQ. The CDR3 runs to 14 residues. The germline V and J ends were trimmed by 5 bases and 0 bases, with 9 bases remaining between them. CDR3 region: CASSKPDSGNTIYF. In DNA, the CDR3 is TGCGCCAGCAGTAAGCCCGACTCTGGAAACACCATATATTTT.

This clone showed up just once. The CDR3 loop is CASSLDQVNTEAFF. CDR3 bases: TGTGCCAGCAGCTTGGACCAGGTGAACACTGAAGCTTTCTTT. This chain uses TRBV5-4 with TRBJ1-1; D gene uncertain. The CDR3 loop spans 14 amino acids. V lost 0 bases and J lost 0, with 6 bases in between. Germline V gene sequence: CDR1 SGHNT, CDR2 YYREEE (reference sequence).

CDR3 residues: CASSPLGQGKETQYF. Here the CDR3 DNA reads TGTGCCAGCAGCCCATTGGGACAGGGGAAAGAGACCCAGTACTTC. The chain carries TRBV7-9 and TRBJ2-5; 10 nucleotides match TRBD1. Germline V lookup: CDR1 SEHNR, CDR2 FQNEAQ (reference sequence). CDR3 length: 15 amino acids. Germline trimming cut 5 bases from V and 3 bases from J; bases unmatched to any gene: 6.

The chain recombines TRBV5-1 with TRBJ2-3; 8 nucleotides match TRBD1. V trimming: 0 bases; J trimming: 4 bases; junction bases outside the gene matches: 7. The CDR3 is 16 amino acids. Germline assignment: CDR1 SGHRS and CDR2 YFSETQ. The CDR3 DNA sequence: TGCGCCAGCAGCTTGGGGACAGGGAGGCCCGCAGATACGCAGTATTTT. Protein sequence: CASSLGTGRPADTQYF.

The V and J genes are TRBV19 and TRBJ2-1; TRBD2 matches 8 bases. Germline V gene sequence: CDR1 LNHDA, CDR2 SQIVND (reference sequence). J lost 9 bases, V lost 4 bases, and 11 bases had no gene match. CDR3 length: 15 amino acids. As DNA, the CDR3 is TGTGCCAGTAGTAACCCCGGGGGGGCGGATGGTGAGCAGTTCTTC. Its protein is CASSNPGGADGEQFF.

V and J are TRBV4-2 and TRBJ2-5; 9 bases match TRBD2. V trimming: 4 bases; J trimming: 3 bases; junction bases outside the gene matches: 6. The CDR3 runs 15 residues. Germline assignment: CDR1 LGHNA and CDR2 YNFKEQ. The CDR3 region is CASSLAGTSKETQYF. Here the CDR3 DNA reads TGTGCCAGCAGCCTTGCCGGGACTAGCAAAGAGACCCAGTACTTC.

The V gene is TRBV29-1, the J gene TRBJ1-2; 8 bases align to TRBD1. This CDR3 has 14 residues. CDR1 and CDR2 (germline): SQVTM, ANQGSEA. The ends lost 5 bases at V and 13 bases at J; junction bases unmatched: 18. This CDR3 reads CSVRRTGTATGGTF. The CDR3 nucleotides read TGCAGCGTTAGACGAACCGGGACAGCCACAGGGGGCACCTTC.

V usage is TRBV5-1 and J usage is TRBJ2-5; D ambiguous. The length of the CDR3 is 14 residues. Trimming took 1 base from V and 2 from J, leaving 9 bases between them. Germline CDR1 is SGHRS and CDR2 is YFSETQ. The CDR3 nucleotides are TGCGCCAGCAGCTTGTTCTCAGTACAAGAGACCCAGTACTTC. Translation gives CASSLFSVQETQYF.

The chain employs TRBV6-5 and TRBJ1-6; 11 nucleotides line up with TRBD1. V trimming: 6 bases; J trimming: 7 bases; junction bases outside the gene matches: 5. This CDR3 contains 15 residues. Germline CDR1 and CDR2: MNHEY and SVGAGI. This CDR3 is CASRDRGRVNSPLHF. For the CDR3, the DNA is TGTGCCAGCAGGGACAGGGGGCGCGTAAATTCACCCCTCCACTTT.

CDR3 residues: CASSRTTGSNEKLFF. CDR3 nucleotide sequence: TGCGCCAGCAGCCGAACGACAGGCTCTAATGAAAAACTGTTTTTT. J is TRBJ1-4 and V is TRBV4-3; D perhaps matches TRBD1 (6 bases). Trimming removed 4 bases at V and 3 bases at J, with 12 bases between. CDR1 is LGHNA, CDR2 YSLEER, per germline. The CDR3 has 15 amino acids.

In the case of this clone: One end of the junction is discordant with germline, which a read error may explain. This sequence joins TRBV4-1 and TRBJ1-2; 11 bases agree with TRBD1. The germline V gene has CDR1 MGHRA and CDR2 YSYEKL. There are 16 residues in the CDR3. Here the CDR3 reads CTSSQRGQGESYGYTF. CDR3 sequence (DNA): TGCACCAGCAGCCAGAGGGGACAGGGGGAGAGCTATGGCTACACCTTC.

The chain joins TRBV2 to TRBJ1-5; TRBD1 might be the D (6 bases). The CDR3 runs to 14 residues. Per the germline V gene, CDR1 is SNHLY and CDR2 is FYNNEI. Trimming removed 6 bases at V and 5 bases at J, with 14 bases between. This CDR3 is CASSPGQKDQPQHF. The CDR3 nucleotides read TGTGCCAGCAGCCCCGGACAGAAGGATCAGCCCCAGCATTTT.

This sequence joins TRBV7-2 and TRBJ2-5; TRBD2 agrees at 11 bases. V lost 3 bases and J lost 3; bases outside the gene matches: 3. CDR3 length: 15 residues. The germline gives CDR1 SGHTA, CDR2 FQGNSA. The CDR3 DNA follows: TGTGCCAGCAGCTTTCTACTAGCGGGGGAAGAGACCCAGTACTTC. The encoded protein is CASSFLLAGEETQYF.

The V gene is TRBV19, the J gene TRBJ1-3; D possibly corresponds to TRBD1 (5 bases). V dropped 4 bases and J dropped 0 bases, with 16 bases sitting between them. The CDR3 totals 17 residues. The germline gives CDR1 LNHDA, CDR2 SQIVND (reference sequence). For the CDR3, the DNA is TGTGCCAGTAGTACCTCGGCACCCGGACACTCTGGAAACACCATATATTTT. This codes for CASSTSAPGHSGNTIYF.

The DNA for the CDR3 is TGTGCCAGCAGCTTACAGCGGGGGGGGTACCAAGAGACCCAGTACTTC. This codes for CASSLQRGGYQETQYF. This chain links TRBV5-4 with TRBJ2-5; 10 bases are a match to TRBD2. CDR1 and CDR2 from the germline V gene are SGHNT and YYREEE (reference sequence). The CDR3 has 16 amino acids. Germline trimming cut 2 bases from V and 0 bases from J; bases unmatched to any gene: 4. The entire variable domain, with the rest obtained from reference TRBV5-4 and TRBJ2-5, is as follows: ETGVTQSPTHLIKTRGQQVTLRCSSQSGHNTVSWYQQALGQGPQFIFQYYREEENGRGNFPPRFSGLQFPNYSSELNVNALELDDSALYLCASSLQRGGYQETQYFGPGTRLLVL.

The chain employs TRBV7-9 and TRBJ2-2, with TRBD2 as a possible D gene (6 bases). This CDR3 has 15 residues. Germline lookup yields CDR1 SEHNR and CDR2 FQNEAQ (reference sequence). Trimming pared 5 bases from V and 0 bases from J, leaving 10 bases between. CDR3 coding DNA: TGTGCCAGCAGCCACGGGGGAACGAACACCGGGGAGCTGTTTTTT. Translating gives CASSHGGTNTGELFF.

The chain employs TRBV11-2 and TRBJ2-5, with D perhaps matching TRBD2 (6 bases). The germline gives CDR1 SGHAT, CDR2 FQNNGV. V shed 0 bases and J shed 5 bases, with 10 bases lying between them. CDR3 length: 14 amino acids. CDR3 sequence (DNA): TGTGCCAGCAGCTTAGACGGCGGGGTGGAGACCCAGTACTTC. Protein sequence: CASSLDGGVETQYF.

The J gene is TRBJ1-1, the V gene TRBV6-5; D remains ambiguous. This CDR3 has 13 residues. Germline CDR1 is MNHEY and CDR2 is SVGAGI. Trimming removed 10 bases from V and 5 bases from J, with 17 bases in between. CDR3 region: CATWNLMGTEAFF. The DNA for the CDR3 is TGTGCCACCTGGAACCTTATGGGAACTGAAGCTTTCTTT.